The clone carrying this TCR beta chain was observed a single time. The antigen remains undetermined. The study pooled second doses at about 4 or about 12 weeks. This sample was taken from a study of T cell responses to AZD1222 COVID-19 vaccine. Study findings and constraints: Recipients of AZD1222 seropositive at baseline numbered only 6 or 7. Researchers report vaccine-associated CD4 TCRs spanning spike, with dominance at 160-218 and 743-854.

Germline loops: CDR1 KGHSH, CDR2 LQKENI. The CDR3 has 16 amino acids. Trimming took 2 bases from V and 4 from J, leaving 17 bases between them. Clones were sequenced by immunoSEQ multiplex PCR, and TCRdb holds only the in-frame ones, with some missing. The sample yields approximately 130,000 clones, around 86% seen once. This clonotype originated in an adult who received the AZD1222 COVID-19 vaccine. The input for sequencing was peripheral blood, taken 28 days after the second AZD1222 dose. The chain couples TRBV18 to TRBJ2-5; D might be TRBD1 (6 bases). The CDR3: CASSPSFRQAGETQYF. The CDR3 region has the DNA TGTGCCAGCTCACCATCCTTTCGACAGGCGGGAGAGACCCAGTACTTC.